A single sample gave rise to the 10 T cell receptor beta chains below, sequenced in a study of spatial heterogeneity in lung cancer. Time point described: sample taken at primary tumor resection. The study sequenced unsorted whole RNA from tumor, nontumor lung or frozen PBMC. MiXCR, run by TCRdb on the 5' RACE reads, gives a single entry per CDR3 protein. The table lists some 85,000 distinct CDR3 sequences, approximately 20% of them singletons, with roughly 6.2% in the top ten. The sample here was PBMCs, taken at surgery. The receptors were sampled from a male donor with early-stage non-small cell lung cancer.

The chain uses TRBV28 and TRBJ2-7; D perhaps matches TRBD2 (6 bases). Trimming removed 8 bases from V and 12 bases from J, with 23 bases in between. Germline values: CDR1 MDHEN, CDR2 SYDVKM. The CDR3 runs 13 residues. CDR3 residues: CASGRRRDGSGYF. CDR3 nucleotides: TGTGCCAGCGGGCGACGGAGGGACGGCTCTGGGTACTTC.

The CDR3 bases are TGTGCCAGCAGCCCACAGACAGGCCCGCAAGAGACCCAGTACTTC. Its translation: CASSPQTGPQETQYF. This sequence joins TRBV7-2 and TRBJ2-5; D possibly corresponds to TRBD1 (6 bases). The CDR3 spans 15 residues. V lost 5 bases and J lost 2, with 15 bases in between. CDR1 SGHTA and CDR2 FQGNSA come from the germline V gene.

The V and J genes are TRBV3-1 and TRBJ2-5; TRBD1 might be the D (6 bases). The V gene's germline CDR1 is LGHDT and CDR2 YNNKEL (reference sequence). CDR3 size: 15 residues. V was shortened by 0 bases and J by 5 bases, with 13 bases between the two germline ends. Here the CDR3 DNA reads TGTGCCAGCAGCCAAGATCCCAGGGGCGGGGAGACCCAGTACTTC. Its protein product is CASSQDPRGGETQYF.

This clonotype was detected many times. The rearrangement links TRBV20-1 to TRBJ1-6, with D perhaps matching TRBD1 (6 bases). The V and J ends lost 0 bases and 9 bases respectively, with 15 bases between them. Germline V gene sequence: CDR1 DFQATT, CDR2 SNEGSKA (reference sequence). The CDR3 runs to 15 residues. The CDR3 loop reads CSARDFNRVISPLHF. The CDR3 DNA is TGCAGTGCTAGAGATTTCAACAGGGTCATTTCACCCCTCCACTTT.

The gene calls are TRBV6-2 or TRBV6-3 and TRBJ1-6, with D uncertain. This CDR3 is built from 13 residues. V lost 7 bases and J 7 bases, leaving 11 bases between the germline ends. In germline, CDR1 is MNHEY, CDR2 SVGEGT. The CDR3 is CASIRQFNSPLHF. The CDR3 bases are TGTGCCAGCATCCGGCAGTTCAATTCACCCCTCCACTTT.

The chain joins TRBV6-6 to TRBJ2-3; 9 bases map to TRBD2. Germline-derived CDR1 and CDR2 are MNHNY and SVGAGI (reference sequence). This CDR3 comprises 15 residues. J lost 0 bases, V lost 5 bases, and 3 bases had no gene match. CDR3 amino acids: CASSRTSASTDTQYF. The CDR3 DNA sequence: TGTGCCAGCAGTCGGACTAGCGCGAGCACAGATACGCAGTATTTT.

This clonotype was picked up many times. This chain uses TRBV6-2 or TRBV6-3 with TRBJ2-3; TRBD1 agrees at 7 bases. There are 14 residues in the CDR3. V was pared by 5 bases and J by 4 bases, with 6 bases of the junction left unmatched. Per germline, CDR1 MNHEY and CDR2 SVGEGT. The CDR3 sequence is CASSRRQGADTQYF. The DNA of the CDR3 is TGTGCCAGCAGTCGACGACAGGGTGCAGATACGCAGTATTTT.

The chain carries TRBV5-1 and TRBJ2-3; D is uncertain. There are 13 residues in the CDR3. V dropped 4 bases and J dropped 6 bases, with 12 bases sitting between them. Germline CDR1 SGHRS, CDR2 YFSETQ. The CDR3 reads CASSEPGEDTQYF. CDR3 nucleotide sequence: TGCGCCAGCAGCGAGCCCGGCGAGGATACGCAGTATTTT.

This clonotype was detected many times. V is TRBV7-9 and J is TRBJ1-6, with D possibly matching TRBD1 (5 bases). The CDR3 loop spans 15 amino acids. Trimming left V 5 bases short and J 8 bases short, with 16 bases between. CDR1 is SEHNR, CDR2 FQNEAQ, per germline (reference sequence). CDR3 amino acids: CASSLLGAEDSPLHF. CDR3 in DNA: TGTGCCAGCAGCCTCTTAGGGGCAGAAGATTCACCCCTCCACTTT.

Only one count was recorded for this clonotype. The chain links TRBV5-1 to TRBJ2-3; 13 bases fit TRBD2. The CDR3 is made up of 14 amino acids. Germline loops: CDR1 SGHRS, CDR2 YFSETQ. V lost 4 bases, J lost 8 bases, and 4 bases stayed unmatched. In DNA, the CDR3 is TGCGCCAGCAGCACTGGGACTAGCGGGGCTACGCAGTATTTT. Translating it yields CASSTGTSGATQYF.